Below, 32 T cell receptor beta chains from the same sample are listed, as sequenced in a study of blood T cell repertoires in COVID-19. Here immunoSEQ multiplex PCR was the method, and the copy in TCRdb shows in-frame clones only, minus some. The sample holds fewer than 25,000 clones; 80% to 95% are singletons and the top ten take around 2.8%. Sequenced sample: peripheral blood. Receptor source: a man between 65 and 85 years old with acute or convalescent COVID-19.

This chain joins TRBV4-3 and TRBJ2-2; D might be TRBD2 (5 bases). The CDR3 sequence is 15 residues long. Germline V gene lookup returns CDR1 LGHNA and CDR2 YSLEER. The V gene lost 4 bases and the J gene lost 4 bases, with 13 bases spanning the gap. CDR3 bases: TGCGCCAGCAGCCGCGCGGCGGGCGGCACCGGGGAGCTGTTTTTT. Amino acids: CASSRAAGGTGELFF.

V is TRBV3-1 (or the pseudogene TRBV3-2) and J is TRBJ2-2; no reliable D call. Germline assignment: CDR1 LGHDT and CDR2 YNNKEL (reference sequence). CDR3 size: 15 residues. V lost 0 bases, J lost 6 bases, and 11 bases lay in between. The CDR3 DNA sequence: TGTGCCAGCAGCCAAGATAACGTAGCTTCCGGGGAGCTGTTTTTT. Protein product: CASSQDNVASGELFF.

The rearrangement links TRBV7-4 to TRBJ2-7, with D perhaps matching TRBD1 (5 bases). The ends were cut back, 5 bases at V and 6 bases at J, with 11 bases in the middle. The length of the CDR3 is 12 residues. Looked up from germline, CDR1 is SGHVT and CDR2 is SQSDAQ. The CDR3 protein is CASSRQCLEQYF. In nucleotides, the CDR3 is TGTGCCAGCAGCCGACAGTGCCTCGAGCAGTACTTC.

This clone was seen once. The rearrangement uses TRBV7-2 and TRBJ2-1; 8 nucleotides agree with TRBD2. Germline-derived CDR1 and CDR2 are SGHTA and FQGNSA. CDR3 size: 15 residues. V gave up 5 bases and J gave up 8 bases; unmatched junction bases: 11. In nucleotides, the CDR3 is TGTGCCAGCAGCCCCGGCGGGGGGCTATGGGATGAGCAGTTCTTC. It codes for CASSPGGGLWDEQFF.

The rearrangement uses TRBV3-1 (or the pseudogene TRBV3-2) and TRBJ2-1, with D perhaps TRBD2 (6 bases). The CDR3 sequence is 13 residues long. V lost 1 base and J lost 12, with 13 bases in between. Germline V gives CDR1 LGHDT, CDR2 YNNKEL (reference sequence). Here the CDR3 reads CASSQGVPGGQFF. The CDR3 DNA follows: TGTGCCAGCAGCCAAGGAGTTCCCGGGGGGCAGTTCTTC.

This chain uses TRBV13 with TRBJ1-4; D may be TRBD1 (6 bases). V was cut by 6 bases and J by 0 bases, with 17 bases left in between. The V gene's germline CDR1 is PRHDT and CDR2 FYEKMQ (reference sequence). This CDR3 contains 17 residues. CDR3 region: CASSHGGGPPTNEKLFF. DNA of the CDR3: TGTGCCAGCAGTCACGGGGGGGGCCCCCCAACTAATGAAAAACTGTTTTTT.

V gene TRBV19 combines with J gene TRBJ2-7, with 10 positions matching TRBD1. The V and J ends lost 5 bases and 1 base, in that order; junction bases with no gene match: 14. Germline V gene data show CDR1 as LNHDA and CDR2 as SQIVND (reference sequence). The CDR3 consists of 18 residues. CDR3 nucleotide sequence: TGTGCCAGTAGTGCGGGACAGGGGTCTAGCGGAGGTTCCTACGAGCAGTACTTC. This encodes CASSAGQGSSGGSYEQYF. Full variable domain (missing parts from reference TRBV19 and TRBJ2-7): DGGITQSPKYLFRKEGQNVTLSCEQNLNHDAMYWYRQDPGQGLRLIYYSQIVNDFQKGDIAEGYSVSREKKESFPLTVTSAQKNPTAFYLCASSAGQGSSGGSYEQYFGPGTRLTVT.

V gene TRBV3-1 (or the pseudogene TRBV3-2) combines with J gene TRBJ1-6, with 7 positions matching TRBD1. The germline CDR1 and CDR2 sequences are LGHDT and YNNKEL (reference sequence). The CDR3 runs 15 residues. The junction had 3 bases not matched to a gene; V was cut back by 1 base and J by 6 bases. Here the CDR3 DNA reads TGTGCCAGCAGCCAAGGACAGGGAGGTAATTCACCCCTCCACTTT. Translation: CASSQGQGGNSPLHF.

This clone was detected only a few times. V gene TRBV28 combines with J gene TRBJ2-1; TRBD2 matches 8 bases. The CDR3 is 17 residues long. The germline CDR1 and CDR2 sequences are MDHEN and SYDVKM. Unmatched junction bases numbered 8, after V lost 4 bases and J lost 0 bases. The CDR3 reads CASSSPAAGVSYNEQFF. Written as DNA, the CDR3 is TGTGCCAGCAGTTCTCCCGCAGCGGGGGTCTCCTACAATGAGCAGTTCTTC. The complete variable domain, with remaining parts taken from reference TRBV28 and TRBJ2-1, reads DVKVTQSSRYLVKRTGEKVFLECVQDMDHENMFWYRQDPGLGLRLIYFSYDVKMKEKGDIPEGYSVSREKKERFSLILESASTNQTSMYLCASSSPAAGVSYNEQFFGPGTRLTVL.

The rearrangement uses TRBV6-5 and TRBJ2-3, with D maybe TRBD1 (6 bases). Germline V gives CDR1 MNHEY, CDR2 SVGAGI. Trimming took off 3 bases at V and 6 bases at J, with 10 bases between the two ends. The CDR3 totals 13 residues. The CDR3 region is CASSYPGVDTQYF. The CDR3, as DNA: TGTGCCAGCAGTTATCCAGGGGTCGATACGCAGTATTTT.

The chain carries TRBV27 and TRBJ2-7, with a tentative D call TRBD1 (6 bases). The germline V gene encodes CDR1 MNHEY and CDR2 SMNVEV (reference sequence). This CDR3 has 17 amino acids. Between the trimmed V and J ends, which lost 5 bases and 6 bases, there was a span of 26 bases. The CDR3 here is CASSLKLRTTGLGEQYF. Written as DNA, the CDR3 is TGTGCCAGCAGTCTAAAGCTCAGAACGACAGGCTTGGGCGAGCAGTACTTC.

A remark on this clone: The sample contains more than one DNA sequence encoding this CDR3. The chain uses TRBV6-2 or TRBV6-3 and TRBJ2-7; 8 bases map to TRBD2. The germline CDR1 and CDR2 sequences are MNHEY and SVGEGT. The CDR3 contains 11 residues. V lost 5 bases and J lost 7; bases outside the gene matches: 1. The CDR3 region is CASSRGGEQYF. DNA for the CDR3: TGTGCCAGCAGTCGGGGGGGGGAGCAGTACTTC.

This chain joins TRBV9 and TRBJ1-1; tentative D call: TRBD1 (6 bases). This CDR3 has 15 amino acids. The germline V gene has CDR1 SGDLS and CDR2 YYNGEE. Deletions cut 3 bases from V and 2 bases from J, with 14 bases between. Here the CDR3 reads CASSAGQLRNTEAFF. CDR3 DNA: TGTGCCAGCAGCGCAGGACAGCTACGAAACACTGAAGCTTTCTTT. Complete variable domain (other parts from reference TRBV9 and TRBJ1-1): DSGVTQTPKHLITATGQRVTLRCSPRSGDLSVYWYQQSLDQGLQFLIQYYNGEERAKGNILERFSAQQFPDLHSELNLSSLELGDSALYFCASSAGQLRNTEAFFGQGTRLTVV.

This clone occurred a few times. V and J are TRBV29-1 and TRBJ1-5; tentative D call: TRBD1 (5 bases). Germline CDR1 and CDR2: SQVTM and ANQGSEA. This CDR3 comprises 15 residues. V lost 4 bases and J 2 bases, leaving 15 bases between the germline ends. Written as DNA, the CDR3 is TGCAGCGTTGTCTGGGGCGGGGCGGGCAATCAGCCCCAGCATTTT. The encoded protein is CSVVWGGAGNQPQHF.

This clone was seen once. The chain has TRBV5-1 and TRBJ1-1; no firm D call. V was shortened by 4 bases and J by 0 bases, with 7 bases between the two germline ends. Germline loops: CDR1 SGHRS, CDR2 YFSETQ. The CDR3 extends over 13 amino acids. CDR3 residues: CASSPGMNTEAFF. CDR3 in DNA: TGCGCCAGCAGCCCCGGGATGAACACTGAAGCTTTCTTT.

The chain links TRBV9 to TRBJ2-4; D gene unclear. The CDR3 totals 14 residues. Germline values: CDR1 SGDLS, CDR2 YYNGEE. Trimming pared 0 bases from V and 4 bases from J, leaving 8 bases between. CDR3 loop: CASSVGLPKNIQYF. Here the CDR3 DNA reads TGTGCCAGCAGCGTAGGGCTGCCAAAAAACATTCAGTACTTC.

The chain recombines TRBV3-1 (or the pseudogene TRBV3-2) with TRBJ2-7; 10 bases match TRBD2. The CDR3 contains 15 residues. Germline assignment: CDR1 LGHDT and CDR2 YNNKEL (reference sequence). V trimming: 1 base; J trimming: 2 bases; junction bases outside the gene matches: 2. In DNA, the CDR3 is TGTGCCAGCAGCCAAGCGCTAGCGGGAGCCTACGAGCAGTACTTC. Protein: CASSQALAGAYEQYF.

This rearrangement joins TRBV9 to TRBJ2-1, with 9 bases aligning to TRBD1. The germline V gene encodes CDR1 SGDLS and CDR2 YYNGEE. V lost 6 bases and J lost 3; bases outside the gene matches: 7. The CDR3 totals 15 residues. The chain's CDR3 is CASTEGQGYYNEQFF. The DNA of the CDR3 is TGTGCCAGCACCGAGGGACAGGGTTACTACAATGAGCAGTTCTTC.

The rearrangement uses TRBV27 and TRBJ2-2; 8 bases line up with TRBD1. Germline-derived CDR1 and CDR2 are MNHEY and SMNVEV (reference sequence). V lost 9 bases to trimming and J lost 1 base; unmatched junction nucleotides: 4. This CDR3 has 14 residues. The chain's CDR3 is CASQGTGNTGELFF. The CDR3 coding sequence is TGTGCCAGTCAGGGGACAGGGAACACCGGGGAGCTGTTTTTT.

V and J are TRBV3-1 (or the pseudogene TRBV3-2) and TRBJ2-4; 7 positions agree with TRBD2. J was trimmed by 7 bases and V by 2 bases; bases with no gene match: 5. The CDR3 extends over 14 amino acids. Looked up from germline, CDR1 is LGHDT and CDR2 is YNNKEL (reference sequence). The CDR3 reads CASSQWGSGNIQYF. In DNA, the CDR3 is TGTGCCAGCAGCCAATGGGGTAGCGGGAACATTCAGTACTTC.

The chain recombines TRBV6-2 or TRBV6-3 with TRBJ2-6; D perhaps matches TRBD2 (5 bases). Germline CDR1 reads MNHEY; CDR2 reads SVGEGT. This CDR3 contains 16 residues. V was trimmed by 6 bases and J by 0 bases, leaving 12 bases between them. CDR3 sequence: CASSLRGSSGANVLTF. The CDR3 nucleotides read TGTGCCAGCAGCCTACGAGGGAGCTCTGGGGCCAACGTCCTGACTTTC.

The V gene is TRBV18, the J gene TRBJ1-1, with a weak D call TRBD1 (5 bases). The CDR3 sequence is 14 residues long. The V and J ends lost 2 bases and 3 bases respectively, with 10 bases between them. Germline values: CDR1 KGHSH, CDR2 LQKENI. The DNA of the CDR3 is TGTGCCAGCTCACCAAATATAGGGGACACTGAAGCTTTCTTT. It encodes CASSPNIGDTEAFF.

The chain joins TRBV18 to TRBJ2-7, with D possibly matching TRBD1 (6 bases). The CDR3 spans 14 residues. The V and J ends lost 5 bases and 0 bases respectively, with 11 bases between them. Germline V gene sequence: CDR1 KGHSH, CDR2 LQKENI. The CDR3 sequence: CASSFGGTSYEQYF. CDR3 coding DNA: TGTGCCAGCTCATTTGGGGGCACCTCCTACGAGCAGTACTTC.

This clone was found once. DNA of the CDR3: TGTGCCAGCAGCTTAGACAGGGTGTTGTATAGGGAGCAGTACTTC. Translated, it gives CASSLDRVLYREQYF. The chain carries TRBV11-2 and TRBJ2-7, with D possibly TRBD1 on 5 matching bases. This CDR3 comprises 15 residues. CDR1 and CDR2 from the germline V gene are SGHAT and FQNNGV. With 0 bases removed from V and 7 bases from J, the gap between germline ends came to 16 bases. Full variable domain (rest looked up from reference TRBV11-2 and TRBJ2-7): EAGVAQSPRYKIIEKRQSVAFWCNPISGHATLYWYQQILGQGPKLLIQFQNNGVVDDSQLPKDRFSAERLKGVDSTLKIQPAKLEDSAVYLCASSLDRVLYREQYFGPGTRLTVT.

V usage is TRBV30 and J usage is TRBJ1-1, with 8 bases lining up with TRBD1. J was trimmed by 3 bases and V by 4 bases; bases with no gene match: 7. The V gene's germline CDR1 is GTSNPN and CDR2 SVGIG (reference sequence). The CDR3 covers 14 residues. The CDR3: CAWTQGARYTEAFF. The CDR3 coding sequence is TGTGCCTGGACCCAGGGGGCTCGGTACACTGAAGCTTTCTTT. Using reference TRBV30 and TRBJ1-1 for the parts outside the CDR3, the full variable domain is SQTIHQWPATLVQPVGSPLSLECTVEGTSNPNLYWYRQAAGRGLQLLFYSVGIGQISSEVPQNLSASRPQDRQFILSSKKLLLSDSGFYLCAWTQGARYTEAFFGQGTRLTVV.

The chain recombines TRBV28 with TRBJ1-1; D call uncertain. The CDR3 has 12 amino acids. Trimming shortened V by 10 bases and J by 4 bases, and 13 bases separated the two germline ends. Germline V gene sequence: CDR1 MDHEN, CDR2 SYDVKM. The DNA for the CDR3 is TGTGCCACCCGCCGGGTAGGCACTGAAGCTTTCTTT. It translates to CATRRVGTEAFF.

The rearrangement uses TRBV5-5 and TRBJ1-6; TRBD1 might be the D (6 bases). This CDR3 comprises 15 residues. Germline V CDR1 and CDR2: SGHKS, YYEKEE (reference sequence). V lost 6 bases, J lost 9 bases, and 19 bases lay in between. Written as DNA, the CDR3 is TGTGCCAGCAAAGAAGGGGGGGGTTATTTTTCACCCCTCCACTTT. Translating gives CASKEGGGYFSPLHF.

This clone was counted only a few times. V is TRBV6-5 and J is TRBJ1-4, with 7 positions matching TRBD1. V lost 0 bases, J lost 10 bases, and 11 bases stayed unmatched. The germline CDR1 and CDR2 sequences are MNHEY and SVGAGI. CDR3 length: 16 residues. CDR3 DNA: TGTGCCAGCAGTTACTCACAGGGGTCCCCCGTAGTAAAACTGTTTTTT. It translates to CASSYSQGSPVVKLFF.

This chain uses TRBV28 with TRBJ1-4; no definite D call. CDR3 size: 14 residues. The V and J ends lost 7 bases and 0 bases respectively, with 9 bases between them. Germline V CDR1 and CDR2: MDHEN, SYDVKM. In DNA form, the CDR3 reads TGTGCCAGCACCCTCGGAGCAACTAATGAAAAACTGTTTTTT. This translates into CASTLGATNEKLFF.

V is TRBV5-1 and J is TRBJ1-1; D might be TRBD1 (6 bases). Deletions cut 0 bases from V and 5 bases from J, with 11 bases between. The CDR3 totals 14 residues. From germline, CDR1 is SGHRS and CDR2 YFSETQ. CDR3 sequence reads: CASSLAGQGTEAFF. Written as DNA, the CDR3 is TGCGCCAGCAGCTTGGCTGGCCAGGGGACTGAAGCTTTCTTT.

The chain carries TRBV10-3 and TRBJ2-2, with 9 bases fitting TRBD1. J lost 5 bases, V lost 11 bases, and 9 bases had no gene match. Looked up from germline, CDR1 is ENHRY and CDR2 is SYGVKD. The CDR3 loop spans 14 amino acids. CDR3 bases: TGTGCCTCAGGGGCGACAGGGGGAACCGGGGAGCTGTTTTTT. Its translation is CASGATGGTGELFF.

The DNA of the CDR3 is TGTGCCAGCAGCAAGGGGAGGCACTATAATTCACCCCTCCACTTT. Translating it yields CASSKGRHYNSPLHF. The chain couples TRBV21-1 to TRBJ1-6. TRBV21-1 is a pseudogene. The CDR3 covers 15 residues.